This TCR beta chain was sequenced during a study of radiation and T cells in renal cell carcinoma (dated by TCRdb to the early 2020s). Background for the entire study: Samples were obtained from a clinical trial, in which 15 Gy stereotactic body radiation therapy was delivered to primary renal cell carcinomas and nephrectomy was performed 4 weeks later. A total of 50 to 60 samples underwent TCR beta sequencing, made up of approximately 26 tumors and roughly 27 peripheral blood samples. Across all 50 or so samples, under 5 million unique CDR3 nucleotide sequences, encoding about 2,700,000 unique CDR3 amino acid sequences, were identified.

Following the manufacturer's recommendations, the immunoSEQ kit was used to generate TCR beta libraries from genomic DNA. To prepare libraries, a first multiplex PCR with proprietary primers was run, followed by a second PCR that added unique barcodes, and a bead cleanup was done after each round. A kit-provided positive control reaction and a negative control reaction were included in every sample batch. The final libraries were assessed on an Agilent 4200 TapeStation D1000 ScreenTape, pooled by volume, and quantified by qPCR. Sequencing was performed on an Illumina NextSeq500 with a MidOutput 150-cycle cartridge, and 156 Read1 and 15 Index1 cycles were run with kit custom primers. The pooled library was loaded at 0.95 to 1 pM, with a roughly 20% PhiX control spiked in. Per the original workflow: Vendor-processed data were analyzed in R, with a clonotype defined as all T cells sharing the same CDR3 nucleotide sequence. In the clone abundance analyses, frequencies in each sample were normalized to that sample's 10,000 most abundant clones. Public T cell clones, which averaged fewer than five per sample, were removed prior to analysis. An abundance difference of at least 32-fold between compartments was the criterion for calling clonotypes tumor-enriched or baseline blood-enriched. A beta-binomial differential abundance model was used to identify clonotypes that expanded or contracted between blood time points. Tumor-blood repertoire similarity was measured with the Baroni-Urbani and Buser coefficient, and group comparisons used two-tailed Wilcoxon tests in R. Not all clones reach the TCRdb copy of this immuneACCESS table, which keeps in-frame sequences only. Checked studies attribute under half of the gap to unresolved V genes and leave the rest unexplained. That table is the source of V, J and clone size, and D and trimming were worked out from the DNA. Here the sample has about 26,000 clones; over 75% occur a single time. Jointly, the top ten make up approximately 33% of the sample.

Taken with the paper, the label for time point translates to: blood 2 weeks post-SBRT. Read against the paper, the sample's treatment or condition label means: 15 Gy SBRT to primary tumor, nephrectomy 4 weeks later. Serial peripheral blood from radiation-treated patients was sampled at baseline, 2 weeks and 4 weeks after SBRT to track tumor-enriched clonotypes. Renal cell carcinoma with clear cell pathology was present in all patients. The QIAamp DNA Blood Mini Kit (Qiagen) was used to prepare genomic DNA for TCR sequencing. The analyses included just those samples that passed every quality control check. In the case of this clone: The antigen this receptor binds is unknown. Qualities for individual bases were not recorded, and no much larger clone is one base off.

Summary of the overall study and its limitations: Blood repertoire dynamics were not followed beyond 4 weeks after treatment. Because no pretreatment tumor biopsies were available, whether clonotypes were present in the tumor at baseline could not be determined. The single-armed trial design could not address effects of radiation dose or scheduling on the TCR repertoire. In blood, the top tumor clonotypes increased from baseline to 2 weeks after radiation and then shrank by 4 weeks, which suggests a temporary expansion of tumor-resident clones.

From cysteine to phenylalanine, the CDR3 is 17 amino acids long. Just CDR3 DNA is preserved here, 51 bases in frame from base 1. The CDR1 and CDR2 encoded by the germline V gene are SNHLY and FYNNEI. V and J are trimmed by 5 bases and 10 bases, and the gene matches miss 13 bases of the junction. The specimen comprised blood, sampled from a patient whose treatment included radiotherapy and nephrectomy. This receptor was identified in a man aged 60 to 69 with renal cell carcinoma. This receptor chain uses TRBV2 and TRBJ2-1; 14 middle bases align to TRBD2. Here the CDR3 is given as CASSLAPTSGRAGEQFF. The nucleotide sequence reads TGTGCCAGCAGTCTTGCGCCGACTAGCGGGAGGGCCGGCGAGCAGTTCTTC.